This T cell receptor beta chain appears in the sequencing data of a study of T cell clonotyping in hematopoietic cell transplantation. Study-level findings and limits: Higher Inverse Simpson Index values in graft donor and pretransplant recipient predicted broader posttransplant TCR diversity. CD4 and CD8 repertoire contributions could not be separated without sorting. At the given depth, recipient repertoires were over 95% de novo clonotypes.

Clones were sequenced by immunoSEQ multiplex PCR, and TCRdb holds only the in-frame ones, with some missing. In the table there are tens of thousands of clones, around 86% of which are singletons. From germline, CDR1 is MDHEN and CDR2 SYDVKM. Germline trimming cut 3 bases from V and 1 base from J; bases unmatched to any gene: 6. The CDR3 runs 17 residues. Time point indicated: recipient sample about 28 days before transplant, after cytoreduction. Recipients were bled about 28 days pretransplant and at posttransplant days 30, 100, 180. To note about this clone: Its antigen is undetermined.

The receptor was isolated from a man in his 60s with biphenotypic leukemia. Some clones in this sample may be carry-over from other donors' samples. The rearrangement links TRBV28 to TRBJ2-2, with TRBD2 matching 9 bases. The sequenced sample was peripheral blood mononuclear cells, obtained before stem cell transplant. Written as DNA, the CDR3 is TGTGCCAGCAGTTTCCTAGCGGGAAGTCGGAACACCGGGGAGCTGTTTTTT. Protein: CASSFLAGSRNTGELFF.